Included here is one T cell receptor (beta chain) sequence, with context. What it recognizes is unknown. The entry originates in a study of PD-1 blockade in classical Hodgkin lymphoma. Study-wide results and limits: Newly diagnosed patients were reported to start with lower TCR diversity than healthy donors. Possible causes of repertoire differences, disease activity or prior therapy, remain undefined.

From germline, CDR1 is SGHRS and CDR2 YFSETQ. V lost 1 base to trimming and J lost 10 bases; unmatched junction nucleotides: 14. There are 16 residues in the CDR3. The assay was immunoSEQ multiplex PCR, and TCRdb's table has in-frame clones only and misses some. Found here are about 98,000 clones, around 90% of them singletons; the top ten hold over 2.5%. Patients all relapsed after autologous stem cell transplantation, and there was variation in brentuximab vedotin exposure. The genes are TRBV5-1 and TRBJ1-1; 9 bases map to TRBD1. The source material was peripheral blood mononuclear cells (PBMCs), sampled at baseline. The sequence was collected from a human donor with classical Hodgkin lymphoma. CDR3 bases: TGCGCCAGCAGCTTGTCACAGGGGGCTCAATCACAGAGAGCTTTCTTT. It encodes CASSLSQGAQSQRAFF. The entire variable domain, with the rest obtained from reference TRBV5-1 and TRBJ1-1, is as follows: KAGVTQTPRYLIKTRGQQVTLSCSPISGHRSVSWYQQTPGQGLQFLFEYFSETQRNKGNFPGRFSGRQFSNSRSEMNVSTLELGDSALYLCASSLSQGAQSQRAFFGQGTRLTVV.